The 16 T cell receptor beta chains in this list originate from one sample, sequenced in a study of OX40 agonist ivuxolimab in advanced cancers. Clones were sequenced by immunoSEQ multiplex PCR, and TCRdb holds only the in-frame ones, with some missing. The sample has about 61,000 clones; about nine tenths are singletons. Source: CD4+ or CD8+ T cells sorted from blood, taken in a trial of the OX40 agonist ivuxolimab. The receptors were gathered from an adult with an advanced solid tumor such as melanoma, head and neck, liver or kidney cancer.

The rearrangement uses TRBV5-5 and TRBJ2-5, with D hard to call. V was pared by 7 bases and J by 2 bases, with 9 bases between. Germline V gives CDR1 SGHKS, CDR2 YYEKEE (reference sequence). This CDR3 is built from 12 residues. The CDR3 DNA is TGTGCCAGCGGAACAGTTCAAGAGACCCAGTACTTC. This codes for CASGTVQETQYF.

This sequence joins TRBV19 and TRBJ2-5; D perhaps matches TRBD2 (6 bases). Germline V gene data show CDR1 as LNHDA and CDR2 as SQIVND (reference sequence). Trimming took 3 bases from V and 3 from J, leaving 23 bases between them. The CDR3 runs to 18 residues. CDR3 sequence (DNA): TGTGCCAGTAGTATCCCCCTCGGGGGAGTGGGTAGTAAAGAGACCCAGTACTTC. Encoded protein: CASSIPLGGVGSKETQYF.

V gene TRBV5-6 combines with J gene TRBJ2-1; no definite D call. Germline V gives CDR1 SGHDT, CDR2 YYEEEE. Trimming left V 4 bases short and J 4 bases short, with 12 bases between. The CDR3 runs to 14 residues. This chain's CDR3 is CASSQSTDYNEQFF. The CDR3 coding sequence is TGTGCCAGCAGCCAATCGACCGATTACAATGAGCAGTTCTTC.

In this sample, this clone turned up once. The rearrangement uses TRBV11-3 and TRBJ1-1; maybe TRBD1 (5 bases). The CDR3 loop spans 13 amino acids. Germline lookup yields CDR1 SGHNT and CDR2 YENEEA. The V end was cut by 5 bases, the J end by 3 bases, with 10 bases between. The CDR3 DNA is TGTGCCAGCAGCATAGGACACTACACTGAAGCTTTCTTT. It codes for CASSIGHYTEAFF.

This chain links TRBV6-5 with TRBJ2-7; maybe TRBD1 (6 bases). The CDR3 runs to 13 residues. The V gene lost 2 bases and the J gene lost 7 bases, with 12 bases spanning the gap. Germline-derived CDR1 and CDR2 are MNHEY and SVGAGI. The CDR3 DNA reads as TGTGCCAGCAGTTACCACGGACAGCAAGAGCAGTACTTC. It encodes CASSYHGQQEQYF.

V usage is TRBV27 and J usage is TRBJ1-1; D gene ambiguous. The V gene's germline CDR1 is MNHEY and CDR2 SMNVEV (reference sequence). The length of the CDR3 is 11 residues. V lost 5 bases and J lost 4, with 5 bases in between. CDR3 residues: CASSIGTEAFF. DNA for the CDR3: TGTGCCAGCAGTATCGGCACTGAAGCTTTCTTT.

The rearrangement joins TRBV9 to TRBJ1-4; a weak D match, TRBD1 (6 bases). The germline V gene has CDR1 SGDLS and CDR2 YYNGEE. Trimming shortened V by 0 bases and J by 7 bases, and 13 bases separated the two germline ends. This CDR3 region has 15 residues. CDR3 nucleotide sequence: TGTGCCAGCAGCGTAGAGGGGGATTTGGGTGAAAAACTGTTTTTT. Protein product: CASSVEGDLGEKLFF.

This clone was found once. This chain uses TRBV7-2 with TRBJ2-5; 13 nucleotides align to TRBD2. The length of the CDR3 is 15 residues. Trimming at V came to 6 bases and at J to 1 base, leaving 2 bases not matched to a gene. Per germline, CDR1 SGHTA and CDR2 FQGNSA. CDR3 protein: CASRRTSGSQETQYF. CDR3 nucleotide sequence: TGTGCCAGCAGGCGGACTAGCGGGAGCCAAGAGACCCAGTACTTC.

The V call is TRBV27, the J call TRBJ1-5; a possible D gene is TRBD1 (5 bases). CDR1 is MNHEY and CDR2 is SMNVEV in the germline V gene (reference sequence). V was cut by 5 bases and J by 4 bases, with 18 bases left in between. The CDR3 runs 16 residues. The CDR3 bases are TGTGCCAGCAGTCCACTCCGGTTGGGGGGGAATCAGCCCCAGCATTTT. The encoded protein is CASSPLRLGGNQPQHF.

The chain recombines TRBV30 with TRBJ1-1, with TRBD1 matching 8 bases. The V gene end was trimmed by 2 bases and the J gene end by 5 bases; junction bases not matched to a gene: 7. This CDR3 spans 14 amino acids. Per the germline V gene, CDR1 is GTSNPN and CDR2 is SVGIG (reference sequence). The CDR3 sequence is CAWSSPTGETEAFF. The CDR3 nucleotides are TGTGCCTGGAGTTCTCCGACAGGGGAGACTGAAGCTTTCTTT.

The J gene is TRBJ2-5, the V gene TRBV7-6; no clear D gene. This CDR3 has 12 amino acids. Germline lookup yields CDR1 SGHVS and CDR2 FNYEAQ. V was clipped by 0 bases and J by 5 bases, with 4 bases between them. Written as DNA, the CDR3 is TGTGCCAGCAGCTTAGCGCCCGAGACCCAGTACTTC. As protein: CASSLAPETQYF.

The chain couples TRBV7-6 to TRBJ2-1; 11 bases line up with TRBD2. The CDR3 spans 18 residues. The J segment lost 0 bases and the V segment lost 7 bases, leaving 11 bases of the junction unmatched. CDR1 is SGHVS and CDR2 is FNYEAQ in the germline V gene. The CDR3 spells CASTSLAGGPISYNEQFF. In DNA form, the CDR3 reads TGTGCCAGCACCTCCCTAGCGGGGGGCCCCATCTCCTACAATGAGCAGTTCTTC.

In DNA form, the CDR3 reads TGTGCCAGTAGTATCCCGGGAGGGGTACAGCCCCAGCATTTT. As protein: CASSIPGGVQPQHF. The J gene is TRBJ1-5, the V gene TRBV19, with D possibly TRBD1 on 5 matching bases. CDR3 size: 14 residues. V lost 3 bases, J lost 7 bases, and 13 bases lay in between. Looked up from germline, CDR1 is LNHDA and CDR2 is SQIVND (reference sequence).

The rearrangement links TRBV29-1 to TRBJ1-1; 7 bases match TRBD1. Trimming removed 7 bases from V and 5 bases from J; junction bases left unmatched: 4. The germline V gene has CDR1 SQVTM and CDR2 ANQGSEA. This CDR3 has 11 amino acids. Here the CDR3 reads CSGGRGTEAFF. The CDR3 region has the DNA TGCAGCGGTGGCAGGGGGACTGAAGCTTTCTTT.

The chain carries TRBV5-1 and TRBJ1-1; TRBD1 might be the D (5 bases). The germline gives CDR1 SGHRS, CDR2 YFSETQ. This CDR3 is 16 amino acids long. The ends were cut back, 0 bases at V and 2 bases at J, with 14 bases in the middle. The CDR3 sequence is CASSLEGRTKNTEAFF. CDR3 DNA sequence: TGCGCCAGCAGCTTGGAGGGACGGACAAAAAACACTGAAGCTTTCTTT.

The chain carries TRBV5-6 and TRBJ2-2, with D uncertain. The CDR3 totals 12 residues. Trimming cost V 6 bases and J 0 bases, with 3 bases left between them. The germline CDR1 and CDR2 sequences are SGHDT and YYEEEE. CDR3 sequence reads: CASTSNTGELFF. CDR3 DNA sequence: TGTGCCAGCACATCGAACACCGGGGAGCTGTTTTTT.